The 5 T cell receptor beta chains given below trace back to one sample, sequenced in a study of technical replicates of blood from a few donors. TCRdb keeps only in-frame clones here, not all; method: immunoSEQ multiplex PCR. The table shows about 85,000 clones, with about 95% occurring only once. The sequencing sample was made of T cells isolated from PBMCs. The receptors were sampled from a human donor in good health.

The V gene is TRBV6-1, the J gene TRBJ1-5; D gene ambiguous. Trimming took 2 bases from V and 5 from J, leaving 7 bases between them. Germline lookup yields CDR1 MNHNS and CDR2 SASEGT. The CDR3 length is 13 residues. CDR3 in amino acids: CASSEQEYQPQHF. CDR3 sequence (DNA): TGTGCCAGCAGTGAACAAGAGTATCAGCCCCAGCATTTT.

The chain has TRBV7-2 and TRBJ2-5, with 7 bases lining up with TRBD2. The V segment lost 6 bases and the J segment 2 bases; nucleotides outside the gene matches: 3. The CDR3 consists of 13 residues. The V gene's germline CDR1 is SGHTA and CDR2 FQGNSA. The chain's CDR3 is CASRPAGQETQYF. The DNA of the CDR3 is TGTGCCAGCAGGCCAGCGGGGCAAGAGACCCAGTACTTC.

V usage is TRBV7-9 and J usage is TRBJ2-1; a possible D gene is TRBD2 (7 bases). V shed 5 bases and J shed 1 base, with 12 bases lying between them. This CDR3 has 15 residues. CDR1 is SEHNR, CDR2 FQNEAQ, per germline (reference sequence). CDR3 sequence: CASSQEGGSYNEQFF. In nucleotides, the CDR3 is TGTGCCAGCAGCCAAGAGGGGGGGTCCTACAATGAGCAGTTCTTC.

The DNA of the CDR3 is TGTGCCAGCAGTTTGCGGGGGGGGAAGTCCCATGAGCAGTTCTTC. Residues: CASSLRGGKSHEQFF. This chain connects TRBV27 to TRBJ2-1; 9 bases map to TRBD2. The length of the CDR3 is 15 residues. J gave up 8 bases and V 3 bases, and 8 bases lay outside the gene matches. Per germline, CDR1 MNHEY and CDR2 SMNVEV (reference sequence).

For the CDR3, the DNA is TGCGCCAGCAGCTTGTTCGGGACTGGGGCCAACGTCCTGACTTTC. Amino acids: CASSLFGTGANVLTF. The chain is built from TRBV5-1 and TRBJ2-6; D possibly corresponds to TRBD2 (5 bases). Trimming removed 1 base from V and 2 bases from J, with 7 bases in between. The V gene's germline CDR1 is SGHRS and CDR2 YFSETQ. CDR3 length: 15 amino acids.